These 29 T cell receptor beta chains share one sample of origin, sequenced in a study of control samples from healthy donors and cancer patients. Libraries were prepared by immunoSEQ multiplex PCR; TCRdb keeps only in-frame clonotypes and omits some of them. The sample yields about 140,000 clones, approximately 86% seen once. Material: blood. The receptors here all came from a woman under 40 in good health.

The chain has TRBV11-3 and TRBJ1-1; D remains unclear. The CDR3 runs 14 residues. Germline values: CDR1 SGHNT, CDR2 YENEEA. V lost 4 bases to trimming and J lost 1 base, with 10 bases between them. The CDR3 loop is CASSSNGENTEAFF. DNA for the CDR3: TGTGCCAGCAGCTCTAACGGGGAGAACACTGAAGCTTTCTTT.

The rearrangement joins TRBV7-6 to TRBJ2-1; TRBD2 matches at 12 bases. With 1 base clipped from V and 0 bases from J, the junction kept 1 base outside the gene matches. Germline CDR1 is SGHVS and CDR2 is FNYEAQ. The CDR3 totals 17 residues. This CDR3 is CASSLETSGSSYNEQFF. CDR3 in DNA: TGTGCCAGCAGCTTAGAGACTAGCGGGAGCTCCTACAATGAGCAGTTCTTC.

The V and J genes are TRBV20-1 and TRBJ2-7; D unclear. The V gene's germline CDR1 is DFQATT and CDR2 SNEGSKA (reference sequence). CDR3 length equals 11 residues. The V end was cut by 1 base, the J end by 4 bases, with 5 bases between. CDR3 DNA sequence: TGCAGTGCTAGAGGTAGATACGAGCAGTACTTC. This codes for CSARGRYEQYF.

This chain uses TRBV19 with TRBJ1-2, with TRBD1 identical over 8 bases. Germline lookup yields CDR1 LNHDA and CDR2 SQIVND (reference sequence). Trimming cost V 1 base and J 4 bases; bases outside gene matches: 5. This CDR3 is built from 15 residues. Here the CDR3 reads CASSIGTGGFYGYTF. The CDR3 nucleotides are TGTGCCAGTAGTATAGGTACAGGGGGATTCTATGGCTACACCTTC.

The chain recombines TRBV3-1 (or the pseudogene TRBV3-2) with TRBJ2-1; a weak D match, TRBD2 (5 bases). This CDR3 is 15 amino acids long. The ends were cut back, 0 bases at V and 6 bases at J, with 12 bases in the middle. The V gene's germline CDR1 is LGHDT and CDR2 YNNKEL (reference sequence). In DNA, the CDR3 is TGTGCCAGCAGCCAAGATGCAGCGGCACCCAATGAGCAGTTCTTC. Protein: CASSQDAAAPNEQFF.

This chain connects TRBV5-6 to TRBJ2-2; D is possibly TRBD1 (6 bases). Trimming pared 6 bases from V and 1 base from J, leaving 10 bases between. Germline lookup yields CDR1 SGHDT and CDR2 YYEEEE. The CDR3 is 14 residues long. The CDR3 sequence is CASIGQWNTGELFF. CDR3 bases: TGTGCCAGCATTGGACAGTGGAACACCGGGGAGCTGTTTTTT.

This clone came up once. V and J are TRBV3-1 (or the pseudogene TRBV3-2) and TRBJ1-3; D is perhaps TRBD1 (5 bases). The CDR3 loop spans 15 amino acids. The germline V gene encodes CDR1 LGHDT and CDR2 YNNKEL (reference sequence). V lost 4 bases to trimming and J lost 0 bases, with 10 bases between them. The chain's CDR3 is CASSLGRFSGNTIYF. CDR3 in DNA: TGTGCCAGCAGCCTGGGACGGTTCTCTGGAAACACCATATATTTT.

The chain employs TRBV3-1 (or the pseudogene TRBV3-2) and TRBJ2-1; TRBD2 matches at 11 bases. Germline V CDR1 and CDR2: LGHDT, YNNKEL (reference sequence). The CDR3 runs to 14 residues. The ends lost 3 bases at V and 5 bases at J; junction bases unmatched: 0. The CDR3 region has the DNA TGTGCCAGCAGCCATAGCGGGAGGGACAATGAGCAGTTCTTC. Translation: CASSHSGRDNEQFF.

This chain connects TRBV9 to TRBJ2-1; TRBD1 agrees at 7 bases. The J segment lost 5 bases and the V segment lost 0 bases, leaving 2 bases of the junction unmatched. The CDR3 has 14 residues. Germline V gene data show CDR1 as SGDLS and CDR2 as YYNGEE. CDR3 amino acids: CASSVAGQDNEQFF. The CDR3 bases are TGTGCCAGCAGCGTAGCCGGACAGGACAATGAGCAGTTCTTC.

The gene calls are TRBV14 and TRBJ2-7; D not certain. This CDR3 comprises 12 residues. Germline V gene sequence: CDR1 SGHDN, CDR2 FVKESK. Trimming took off 1 base at V and 4 bases at J, with 5 bases between the two ends. The CDR3 region is CASSQVGYEQYF. CDR3 DNA sequence: TGTGCCAGCAGCCAAGTAGGGTACGAGCAGTACTTC.

CDR3 DNA: TGTGCCAGCAGCTCCGGGAGTGGGCCTGAAGCTTTCTTT. Protein product: CASSSGSGPEAFF. This chain joins TRBV5-6 and TRBJ1-1; unclear D gene. The germline CDR1 and CDR2 sequences are SGHDT and YYEEEE. CDR3 length: 13 residues. V lost 3 bases, J lost 6 bases, and 12 bases lay in between.

This clone was detected only once. This chain links TRBV7-8 with TRBJ2-5; 11 nucleotides line up with TRBD1. Unmatched junction bases numbered 9, after V lost 5 bases and J lost 1 base. This CDR3 is 17 amino acids long. The germline gives CDR1 SGHVS, CDR2 FQNEAQ. The CDR3 here is CASSLRWGTGGQETQYF. The DNA of the CDR3 is TGTGCCAGCAGCCTACGATGGGGGACAGGGGGCCAAGAGACCCAGTACTTC.

This chain links TRBV7-2 with TRBJ2-2; D possibly corresponds to TRBD2 (6 bases). Per germline, CDR1 SGHTA and CDR2 FQGNSA. This CDR3 contains 13 residues. Trimming left V 0 bases short and J 7 bases short, with 6 bases between. CDR3 sequence (DNA): TGTGCCAGCAGCTTAGCGGGGGGCGGGGAGCTGTTTTTT. Its protein is CASSLAGGGELFF. The entire variable domain, with the rest obtained from reference TRBV7-2 and TRBJ2-2, is as follows: GAGVSQSPSNKVTEKGKDVELRCDPISGHTALYWYRQSLGQGLEFLIYFQGNSAPDKSGLPSDRFSAERTGGSVSTLTIQRTQQEDSAVYLCASSLAGGGELFFGEGSRLTVL.

This chain joins TRBV5-4 and TRBJ2-7; either TRBD1 or TRBD2 may supply D (6 bases each). Trimming pared 3 bases from V and 2 bases from J, leaving 9 bases between. Germline lookup yields CDR1 SGHNT and CDR2 YYREEE (reference sequence). CDR3 size: 13 residues. CDR3 sequence: CASSSRGPYEQYF. CDR3 DNA: TGTGCCAGCAGCTCTCGGGGGCCCTACGAGCAGTACTTC.

The V call is TRBV5-6, the J call TRBJ2-1; no reliable D call. This CDR3 is built from 12 residues. V dropped 4 bases and J dropped 13 bases, with 15 bases sitting between them. The germline V gene has CDR1 SGHDT and CDR2 YYEEEE. CDR3 amino acids: CASSQLDERQFF. The CDR3 DNA sequence: TGTGCCAGCAGCCAGTTGGACGAGCGTCAGTTCTTC.

This clone appeared once. The chain recombines TRBV5-5 with TRBJ1-5, with D possibly matching TRBD1 (5 bases). Germline V lookup: CDR1 SGHKS, CDR2 YYEKEE (reference sequence). The V end lost 6 bases, the J end lost 5 bases, and 15 bases lay between the germline ends. The CDR3 spans 14 residues. Written as DNA, the CDR3 is TGTGCCAGCACCCAGCCCGGGGCCGATCAGCCCCAGCATTTT. Translated, it gives CASTQPGADQPQHF.

V and J are TRBV5-8 and TRBJ1-1; TRBD1 is a possible D gene (5 bases). CDR3 size: 16 residues. V lost 0 bases and J lost 1, with 13 bases in between. The germline V gene has CDR1 SGHTS and CDR2 YDEGEE. The DNA for the CDR3 is TGTGCCAGCAGCTTGGTACTACAGGCTAAGAACACTGAAGCTTTCTTT. Translating it yields CASSLVLQAKNTEAFF.

The chain is built from TRBV21-1 and TRBJ1-4; the listed D gene, TRBD1, was not tested against the DNA. TRBV21-1 is flagged as a pseudogene. This CDR3 region has 15 residues. CDR3 protein: CASSEPGQGAGKLFF. The CDR3 region has the DNA TGTGCCAGCAGCGAACCCGGACAGGGGGCTGGAAAACTGTTTTTT.

Worth noting for this clone: This CDR3 is also generated by other DNA sequences in the sample. The chain recombines TRBV24-1 with TRBJ2-5; D is perhaps TRBD2 (7 bases). The germline gives CDR1 KGHDR, CDR2 SFDVKD. V was trimmed by 1 base and J by 2 bases, leaving 10 bases between them. The CDR3 loop spans 15 amino acids. The CDR3: CATSDFGGPQETQYF. The CDR3 DNA reads as TGTGCCACCAGTGATTTCGGGGGGCCTCAAGAGACCCAGTACTTC.

This clone came up a few times. The V call is TRBV5-4, the J call TRBJ2-1; D might be TRBD2 (6 bases). The length of the CDR3 is 14 residues. From germline, CDR1 is SGHNT and CDR2 YYREEE (reference sequence). The V end lost 4 bases, the J end lost 1 base, and 9 bases lay between the germline ends. CDR3 sequence reads: CASSPGTSYNEQFF. The CDR3 DNA reads TGTGCCAGCAGCCCCGGGACTTCCTACAATGAGCAGTTCTTC.

The chain carries TRBV29-1 and TRBJ1-3, with D uncertain. This CDR3 contains 12 residues. V lost 4 bases, J lost 2 bases, and 6 bases lay in between. Per germline, CDR1 SQVTM and CDR2 ANQGSEA. CDR3 nucleotides: TGCAGCGTTGGCGTCGCTGGAAACACCATATATTTT. This codes for CSVGVAGNTIYF.

The genes are TRBV6-5 and TRBJ1-1; D ambiguous. CDR1 is MNHEY, CDR2 SVGAGI, per germline. V was pared by 6 bases and J by 1 base, with 3 bases between. This CDR3 has 11 residues. The CDR3 DNA is TGTGCCAGCAGGAAGAACACTGAAGCTTTCTTT. Protein product: CASRKNTEAFF.

The chain recombines TRBV19 with TRBJ1-4; TRBD1 agrees at 9 bases. The germline V gene encodes CDR1 LNHDA and CDR2 SQIVND (reference sequence). The CDR3 length is 13 residues. With V trimmed by 4 bases and J by 9 bases, 3 bases remained unmatched. CDR3 region: CASSKGQGQKLFF. The CDR3 DNA is TGTGCCAGTAGTAAGGGACAGGGACAAAAACTGTTTTTT.

The V call is TRBV11-2, the J call TRBJ2-3; 9 bases line up with TRBD2. Germline-derived CDR1 and CDR2 are SGHAT and FQNNGV. Unmatched junction bases numbered 11, after V lost 7 bases and J lost 0 bases. The CDR3 runs to 17 residues. The CDR3 spells CASTSGASGASTDTQYF. As DNA, the CDR3 is TGTGCCAGCACCTCAGGGGCTAGCGGGGCAAGCACAGATACGCAGTATTTT. The full variable domain, its missing parts supplied by reference TRBV11-2 and TRBJ2-3, is EAGVAQSPRYKIIEKRQSVAFWCNPISGHATLYWYQQILGQGPKLLIQFQNNGVVDDSQLPKDRFSAERLKGVDSTLKIQPAKLEDSAVYLCASTSGASGASTDTQYFGPGTRLTVL.

The chain joins TRBV27 to TRBJ1-2; 9 bases line up with TRBD1. The germline gives CDR1 MNHEY, CDR2 SMNVEV (reference sequence). V dropped 8 bases and J dropped 1; count of bases not matched to a gene: 11. This CDR3 comprises 16 residues. In nucleotides, the CDR3 is TGTGCCAGCTTTCCGGTTGGGGACAGGGTTAACTATGGCTACACCTTC. This gives the protein CASFPVGDRVNYGYTF.

The chain combines TRBV5-1 with TRBJ2-2; D possibly corresponds to TRBD1 (6 bases). V gave up 5 bases and J gave up 1 base, with 12 bases separating them. This CDR3 has 15 residues. Per germline, CDR1 SGHRS and CDR2 YFSETQ. The CDR3 loop reads CASRPPGQNTGELFF. CDR3 DNA: TGCGCCAGCAGGCCTCCGGGACAGAACACCGGGGAGCTGTTTTTT.

This sequence joins TRBV6-1 and TRBJ1-5, with D unclear. CDR3 length: 16 residues. V gave up 1 base and J gave up 0 bases, with 10 bases separating them. Germline assignment: CDR1 MNHNS and CDR2 SASEGT. The DNA for the CDR3 is TGTGCCAGCAGTGAAGGTCGGGGATATAGCAATCAGCCCCAGCATTTT. Protein product: CASSEGRGYSNQPQHF.

CDR3 in amino acids: CASSPGAAYNEQFF. CDR3 coding DNA: TGTGCCAGCAGCCCGGGAGCGGCCTACAATGAGCAGTTCTTC. The chain links TRBV11-3 to TRBJ2-1; TRBD2 is a possible D gene (6 bases). Trimming left V 5 bases short and J 2 bases short, with 10 bases between. The CDR3 is 14 residues long. Germline V gene lookup returns CDR1 SGHNT and CDR2 YENEEA.

The chain employs TRBV28 and TRBJ1-4; TRBD1 aligns across 7 bases. V trimming: 5 bases; J trimming: 2 bases; junction bases outside the gene matches: 5. Germline loops: CDR1 MDHEN, CDR2 SYDVKM. The CDR3 has 15 amino acids. In DNA form, the CDR3 reads TGTGCCAGCAGTCCCCGGGACAGCACTAATGAAAAACTGTTTTTT. It codes for CASSPRDSTNEKLFF.